A single sample gave rise to the 5 T cell receptor beta chains below, sequenced in a study of blood T cell repertoires in COVID-19. Clones were sequenced by immunoSEQ multiplex PCR, and TCRdb holds only the in-frame ones, with some missing. Found here are fewer than 400,000 clones, 70% to 90% of them singletons; the top ten hold over 2%. Sequences were obtained from PBMCs or T cells enriched from blood (not recorded which). These receptors were obtained from a man aged 30-40 years who had recovered from COVID-19.

The gene calls are TRBV19 and TRBJ1-3, with D unclear. The CDR3 is made up of 16 amino acids. Per the germline V gene, CDR1 is LNHDA and CDR2 is SQIVND (reference sequence). Trimming removed 2 bases at V and 4 bases at J, with 15 bases between. Here the CDR3 reads CASSITGNLAGNTIYF. As DNA, the CDR3 is TGTGCCAGTAGTATAACCGGGAACCTCGCCGGAAACACCATATATTTT.

The V and J genes are TRBV2 and TRBJ1-6; 8 nucleotides match TRBD1. V shed 6 bases and J 10 bases; nucleotides not matched to a gene: 8. The CDR3 covers 14 residues. The V gene's germline CDR1 is SNHLY and CDR2 FYNNEI. CDR3 DNA: TGTGCCAGCAGCGCCAGACAGGGGAGCTCACCCCTCCACTTT. This gives the protein CASSARQGSSPLHF.

This clone has only a few counts. The chain carries TRBV5-4 and TRBJ2-5; the D gene is possibly TRBD2 (6 bases). Germline loops: CDR1 SGHNT, CDR2 YYREEE (reference sequence). CDR3 length equals 17 residues. Trimming took off 4 bases at V and 1 base at J, with 20 bases between the two ends. The CDR3 protein is CASSDLAFGVGQETQYF. The DNA for the CDR3 is TGTGCCAGCAGCGACCTAGCGTTCGGGGTTGGCCAAGAGACCCAGTACTTC.

This clone was seen a few times. The chain joins TRBV19 to TRBJ2-7; D might be TRBD1 (5 bases). Germline loops: CDR1 LNHDA, CDR2 SQIVND (reference sequence). CDR3 size: 15 residues. V was trimmed by 2 bases and J by 3 bases, leaving 14 bases between them. The DNA of the CDR3 is TGTGCCAGTAGTATATCCAAGGGGAAATTCTACGAGCAGTACTTC. Encoded protein: CASSISKGKFYEQYF.

The chain links TRBV19 to TRBJ2-7; D is perhaps TRBD1 (6 bases). The CDR3 consists of 15 residues. V shed 9 bases and J shed 5 bases, with 23 bases lying between them. Germline V gene data show CDR1 as LNHDA and CDR2 as SQIVND (reference sequence). As DNA, the CDR3 is TGTGCCAGCGGCGACGGGACACGGGACCTGCACGAGCAGTACTTC. It translates to CASGDGTRDLHEQYF.